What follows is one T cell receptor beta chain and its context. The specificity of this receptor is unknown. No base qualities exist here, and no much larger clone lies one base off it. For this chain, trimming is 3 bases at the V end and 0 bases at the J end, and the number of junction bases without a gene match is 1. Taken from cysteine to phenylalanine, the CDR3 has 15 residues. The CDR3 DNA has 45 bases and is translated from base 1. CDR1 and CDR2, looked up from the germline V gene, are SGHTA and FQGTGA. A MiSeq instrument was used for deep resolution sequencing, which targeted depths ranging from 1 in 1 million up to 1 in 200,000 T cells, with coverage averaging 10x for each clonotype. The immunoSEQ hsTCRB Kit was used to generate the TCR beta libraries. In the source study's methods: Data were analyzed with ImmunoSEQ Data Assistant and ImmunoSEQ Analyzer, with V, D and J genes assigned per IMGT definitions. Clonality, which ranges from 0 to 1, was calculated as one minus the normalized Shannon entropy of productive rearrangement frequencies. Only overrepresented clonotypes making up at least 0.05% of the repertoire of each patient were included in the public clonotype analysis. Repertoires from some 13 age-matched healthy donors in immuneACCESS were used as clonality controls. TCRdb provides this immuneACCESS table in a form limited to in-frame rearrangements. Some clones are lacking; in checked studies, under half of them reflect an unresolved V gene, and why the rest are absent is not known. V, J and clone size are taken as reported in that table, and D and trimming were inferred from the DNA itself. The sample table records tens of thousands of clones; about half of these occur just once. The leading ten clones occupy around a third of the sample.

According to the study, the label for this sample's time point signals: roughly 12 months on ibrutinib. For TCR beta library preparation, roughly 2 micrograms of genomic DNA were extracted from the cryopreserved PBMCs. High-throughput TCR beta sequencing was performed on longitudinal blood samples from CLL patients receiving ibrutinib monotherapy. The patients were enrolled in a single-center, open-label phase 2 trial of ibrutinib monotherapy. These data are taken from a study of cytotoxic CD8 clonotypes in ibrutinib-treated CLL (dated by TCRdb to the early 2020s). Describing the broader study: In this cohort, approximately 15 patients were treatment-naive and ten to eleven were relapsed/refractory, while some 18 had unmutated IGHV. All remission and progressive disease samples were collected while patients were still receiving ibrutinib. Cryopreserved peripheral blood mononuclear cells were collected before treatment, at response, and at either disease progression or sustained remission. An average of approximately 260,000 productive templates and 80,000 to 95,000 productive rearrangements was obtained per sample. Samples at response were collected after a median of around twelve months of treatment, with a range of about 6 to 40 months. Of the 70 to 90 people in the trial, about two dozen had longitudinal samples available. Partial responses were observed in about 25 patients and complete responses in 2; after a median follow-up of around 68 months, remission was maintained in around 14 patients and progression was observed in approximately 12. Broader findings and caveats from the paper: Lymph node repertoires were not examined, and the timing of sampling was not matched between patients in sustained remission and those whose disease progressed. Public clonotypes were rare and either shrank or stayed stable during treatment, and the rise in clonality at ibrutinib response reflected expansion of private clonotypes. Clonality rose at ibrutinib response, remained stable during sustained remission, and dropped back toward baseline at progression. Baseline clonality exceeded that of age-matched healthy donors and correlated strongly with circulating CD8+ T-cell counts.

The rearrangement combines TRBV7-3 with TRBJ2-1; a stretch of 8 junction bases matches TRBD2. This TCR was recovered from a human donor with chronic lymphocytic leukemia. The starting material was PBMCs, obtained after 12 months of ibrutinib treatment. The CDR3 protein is CASSFSGNSYNEQFF. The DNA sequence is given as TGTGCCAGCAGCTTTAGCGGGAACTCCTACAATGAGCAGTTCTTC. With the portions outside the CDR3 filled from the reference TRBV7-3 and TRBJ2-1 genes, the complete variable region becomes GAGVSQTPSNKVTEKGKYVELRCDPISGHTALYWYRQSLGQGPEFLIYFQGTGAADDSGLPNDRFFAVRPEGSVSTLKIQRTERGDSAVYLCASSFSGNSYNEQFFGPGTRLTVL.